Presented here are 30 T cell receptor beta chains from one specimen sequenced in a study of human T cells and chemical hapten exposure (dated by TCRdb to the early 2020s). This sample's time point label indicates: patch test 2, 6 weeks after DPC sensitization. The treatment or condition label here, explained by the study, means: therapeutic diphenylcyclopropenone sensitization with weekly scalp DPC. The method was RACE. The data were produced on a NextSeq 500. TCRdb reworked the public reads: Q25 trimming with fastp, MiXCR clone assembly, productive beta chains retained. Rows are combined by CDR3 protein, so each entry shows the most common genes and DNA. Counted in this sample were 85,000 to 100,000 distinct CDR3 sequences; 9.5% to 12% of them appeared once. The ten largest account for under 2.5% of the sample. Source: whole blood, taken in connection with sensitization to the hapten diphenylcyclopropenone (DPC). The receptor source for this set is a man aged 40-55 years with alopecia areata. Some clones in this sample may be carry-over from other donors' samples.

This clonotype showed up just a few times. DNA for the CDR3: TGTGCCAGCAGTTACCGGGGTCTGAATGAGCAGTTCTTC. Its protein product is CASSYRGLNEQFF. The rearrangement joins TRBV6-5 to TRBJ2-1, with D perhaps TRBD2 (5 bases). Per the germline V gene, CDR1 is MNHEY and CDR2 is SVGAGI. The CDR3 has 13 residues. Between the trimmed V and J ends, which lost 2 bases and 7 bases, there was a span of 9 bases.

This clonotype has a handful of counts. The chain carries TRBV7-2 and TRBJ2-3; the D gene is possibly TRBD2 (6 bases). From germline, CDR1 is SGHTA and CDR2 FQGNSA. The CDR3 runs 15 residues. V lost 3 bases and J 9 bases, leaving 19 bases between the germline ends. The chain's CDR3 is CASSLVAEPRSTQYF. The CDR3 nucleotides are TGTGCCAGCAGCTTGGTAGCGGAACCAAGGTCGACGCAGTATTTT.

This clonotype was seen a handful of times. The gene calls are TRBV11-3 and TRBJ2-1; tentative D call: TRBD2 (5 bases). The V gene's germline CDR1 is SGHNT and CDR2 YENEEA. The germline V and J ends were trimmed by 3 bases and 1 base, with 10 bases remaining between them. The CDR3 is 15 residues long. The CDR3 nucleotides read TGTGCCAGCAGCTTCAGAGCGGAGTCCTACAATGAGCAGTTCTTC. It is translated as CASSFRAESYNEQFF.

This clonotype was seen a handful of times. The gene calls are TRBV6-5 and TRBJ1-2; D possibly corresponds to TRBD1 (6 bases). The CDR3 runs to 12 residues. Germline CDR1 reads MNHEY; CDR2 reads SVGAGI. Trimming left V 4 bases short and J 7 bases short, with 10 bases between. CDR3 sequence reads: CASSLRGFGYTF. For the CDR3, the DNA is TGTGCCAGCAGTTTAAGGGGGTTTGGCTACACCTTC.

J is TRBJ1-6 and V is TRBV4-3; D is unresolved. CDR3 length equals 16 residues. With 3 bases removed from V and 7 bases from J, the gap between germline ends came to 16 bases. The germline gives CDR1 LGHNA, CDR2 YSLEER. CDR3 in amino acids: CASSQYRDLVNSPLHF. DNA of the CDR3: TGCGCCAGCAGCCAGTACCGGGATCTAGTCAATTCACCCCTCCACTTT.

The chain is built from TRBV10-3 and TRBJ2-7; D is unresolved. Germline CDR1 ENHRY, CDR2 SYGVKD. V lost 0 bases and J 7 bases, leaving 16 bases between the germline ends. The CDR3 covers 15 residues. The CDR3 coding sequence is TGTGCCATCAGTGAGTCGCTTGGTAGCTGGGTAGAGCAGTACTTC. Translating gives CAISESLGSWVEQYF.

V usage is TRBV29-1 and J usage is TRBJ2-1; 10 nucleotides match TRBD1. The CDR3 spans 13 residues. Germline CDR1 reads SQVTM; CDR2 reads ANQGSEA. V lost 3 bases to trimming and J lost 6 bases; unmatched junction nucleotides: 2. As DNA, the CDR3 is TGCAGCGTTGAGGGGACAGGGGTCAATGAGCAGTTCTTC. Translating it yields CSVEGTGVNEQFF.

There are many counts of this clonotype. V usage is TRBV6-2 or TRBV6-3 and J usage is TRBJ2-3, with D possibly matching TRBD2 (5 bases). The V gene lost 8 bases and the J gene lost 5 bases, with 14 bases spanning the gap. Looked up from germline, CDR1 is MNHEY and CDR2 is SVGEGT. This CDR3 is 13 amino acids long. CDR3 bases: TGTGCCAGCGGCGCCCTACTAGGAGATACGCAGTATTTT. It specifies CASGALLGDTQYF.

This clonotype was seen only a few times. The genes are TRBV6-5 and TRBJ2-3; TRBD2 matches 7 bases. The CDR3 sequence is 16 residues long. The J segment lost 0 bases and the V segment lost 5 bases, leaving 8 bases of the junction unmatched. Germline values: CDR1 MNHEY, CDR2 SVGAGI. The CDR3 DNA is TGTGCCAGCAGTGCCTGGAGCGGGACCAGCACAGATACGCAGTATTTT. Its protein is CASSAWSGTSTDTQYF.

This clonotype showed up many times. The chain couples TRBV13 to TRBJ2-5; 7 bases match TRBD2. The trim removed 5 bases at V and 1 base at J, leaving 4 bases unmatched. The germline gives CDR1 PRHDT, CDR2 FYEKMQ (reference sequence). The CDR3 loop spans 14 amino acids. CDR3 nucleotides: TGTGCCAGCAGCCGTCCTAGCGGCCAAGAGACCCAGTACTTC. This codes for CASSRPSGQETQYF.

Only a few counts were recorded for this clonotype. V usage is TRBV4-3 and J usage is TRBJ2-5; 9 nucleotides agree with TRBD1. The V gene's germline CDR1 is LGHNA and CDR2 YSLEER. This CDR3 is built from 15 residues. Germline trimming cut 3 bases from V and 1 base from J; bases unmatched to any gene: 3. This CDR3 is CASSQGQGFQETQYF. The CDR3 region has the DNA TGCGCCAGCAGCCAGGGACAGGGATTCCAAGAGACCCAGTACTTC.

The genes are TRBV6-2 or TRBV6-3 and TRBJ2-3; unclear D gene. Germline CDR1 MNHEY, CDR2 SVGEGT. V lost 8 bases to trimming and J lost 2 bases, with 14 bases between them. The CDR3 covers 14 residues. CDR3 DNA sequence: TGTGCCAGCGCGGAGCGACACATCACAGATACGCAGTATTTT. It encodes CASAERHITDTQYF.

This clonotype was seen a few times. The gene calls are TRBV3-2 and TRBJ2-3; no check of the table's D call, TRBD2, against the DNA was made. TRBV3-2 is described as a pseudogene. The CDR3 totals 18 residues. CDR3: CASSQDWIRTSGTGAQYF. The CDR3, as DNA: TGTGCCAGCAGCCAAGATTGGATAAGGACTAGCGGGACGGGGGCGCAGTATTTT.

This clonotype was observed a handful of times. This rearrangement joins TRBV12-3 or TRBV12-4 to TRBJ2-1; D remains unclear. Between the trimmed V and J ends, which lost 6 bases and 7 bases, there was a span of 7 bases. This CDR3 spans 11 amino acids. The CDR3 loop is CASSPLNEQFF. As DNA, the CDR3 is TGTGCCAGCAGCCCCCTTAATGAGCAGTTCTTC.

The J gene is TRBJ2-7, the V gene TRBV10-3; 7 bases align to TRBD1. The germline V gene encodes CDR1 ENHRY and CDR2 SYGVKD. V lost 7 bases and J lost 5; bases outside the gene matches: 8. The CDR3 spans 13 residues. DNA for the CDR3: TGTGCCATCAAACCGACAGGGATCCACGAGCAGTACTTC. Amino acids: CAIKPTGIHEQYF.

The chain uses TRBV6-1 and TRBJ1-2; no firm D call. CDR1 is MNHNS, CDR2 SASEGT, per germline. The CDR3 runs 14 residues. Trimming took off 7 bases at V and 0 bases at J, with 12 bases between the two ends. CDR3 residues: CASTMDGTNYGYTF. In DNA form, the CDR3 reads TGTGCCAGCACAATGGACGGGACTAACTATGGCTACACCTTC.

The chain couples TRBV20-1 to TRBJ2-1, with 10 bases fitting TRBD1. The germline V gene encodes CDR1 DFQATT and CDR2 SNEGSKA (reference sequence). This CDR3 is built from 12 residues. Trimming cost V 5 bases and J 11 bases; bases outside gene matches: 6. The CDR3 DNA sequence: TGCAGTGCTGGGTCGACAGGGGGCAAGCAGTTCTTC. This gives the protein CSAGSTGGKQFF.

This clonotype was detected ten times or more. V and J are TRBV7-9 and TRBJ1-1; D may be TRBD1 (6 bases). Germline assignment: CDR1 SEHNR and CDR2 FQNEAQ (reference sequence). The V end lost 3 bases, the J end lost 6 bases, and 14 bases lay between the germline ends. The CDR3 consists of 14 residues. Written as DNA, the CDR3 is TGTGCCAGCAGCTTTGGGGCAGGGGTTCCTGAAGCTTTCTTT. The encoded protein is CASSFGAGVPEAFF.

The rearrangement uses TRBV12-3 or TRBV12-4 and TRBJ2-2, with D possibly TRBD1 on 6 matching bases. This CDR3 spans 12 amino acids. The germline V and J ends were trimmed by 7 bases and 3 bases, with 6 bases remaining between them. The CDR3 DNA follows: TGTGCCAGCAACAGGGACACCGGGGAGCTGTTTTTT. As protein: CASNRDTGELFF.

This clonotype was observed a handful of times. This rearrangement joins TRBV30 to TRBJ1-1; possibly TRBD1 for D (6 bases). This CDR3 has 12 amino acids. Per germline, CDR1 GTSNPN and CDR2 SVGIG (reference sequence). V was trimmed by 6 bases and J by 1 base, leaving 9 bases between them. Here the CDR3 reads CACQGQNTEAFF. DNA for the CDR3: TGTGCCTGCCAGGGACAGAACACTGAAGCTTTCTTT. Looking up the rest from reference TRBV30 and TRBJ1-1 gives the full variable domain: SQTIHQWPATLVQPVGSPLSLECTVEGTSNPNLYWYRQAAGRGLQLLFYSVGIGQISSEVPQNLSASRPQDRQFILSSKKLLLSDSGFYLCACQGQNTEAFFGQGTRLTVV.

The table lists this clonotype with a few counts. The chain couples TRBV7-6 to TRBJ2-7, with TRBD2 matching over 8 bases. Germline V gene data show CDR1 as SGHVS and CDR2 as FNYEAQ. The CDR3 has 15 residues. After removal of 1 base from V and 4 bases from J, the junction contained 6 bases not matched to a gene. The CDR3 is CASSLEPGLEYEQYV. In DNA form, the CDR3 reads TGTGCCAGCAGCTTAGAACCGGGACTAGAATACGAGCAGTACGTC.

This clonotype was picked up many times. This chain joins TRBV20-1 and TRBJ1-2; maybe TRBD1 (6 bases). This CDR3 contains 11 residues. The V gene lost 5 bases and the J gene lost 8 bases, with 12 bases spanning the gap. CDR1 is DFQATT, CDR2 SNEGSKA, per germline (reference sequence). CDR3 coding DNA: TGCAGTGCTCGTAACAGGGAGGGCTACACCTTC. Translating it yields CSARNREGYTF.

This clonotype has only a few counts. V is TRBV6-2 or TRBV6-3 and J is TRBJ2-2; a possible D gene is TRBD1 (6 bases). This CDR3 has 14 residues. Germline values: CDR1 MNHEY, CDR2 SVGEGT. V lost 5 bases and J 4 bases, leaving 11 bases between the germline ends. CDR3 coding DNA: TGTGCCAGCAGTAACAGGGTCGGCACCGGGGAGCTGTTTTTT. Translating gives CASSNRVGTGELFF.

The chain recombines TRBV24-1 with TRBJ2-1; D uncertain. The ends were cut back, 5 bases at V and 6 bases at J, with 10 bases in the middle. The length of the CDR3 is 13 residues. From germline, CDR1 is KGHDR and CDR2 SFDVKD. In nucleotides, the CDR3 is TGTGCCACCAGTGGTACAAATCTCAATGAGCAGTTCTTC. As protein: CATSGTNLNEQFF.

This clonotype has just a few counts. This sequence joins TRBV20-1 and TRBJ2-3, with D perhaps matching TRBD2 (5 bases). The CDR3 runs to 13 residues. The ends were cut back, 5 bases at V and 6 bases at J, with 15 bases in the middle. Germline V gene lookup returns CDR1 DFQATT and CDR2 SNEGSKA (reference sequence). The CDR3 DNA is TGCAGTGCTGGTCTGGGAGACGAGGATACGCAGTATTTT. Translated: CSAGLGDEDTQYF.

J is TRBJ2-7 and V is TRBV7-9; tentative D call: TRBD1 (5 bases). With 3 bases removed from V and 1 base from J, the gap between germline ends came to 19 bases. Germline loops: CDR1 SEHNR, CDR2 FQNEAQ (reference sequence). The CDR3 runs 17 residues. CDR3: CASSFNNRSEKSYEQYF. CDR3 sequence (DNA): TGTGCCAGCAGCTTCAATAACAGGAGTGAAAAATCCTACGAGCAGTACTTC. Full variable domain (rest looked up from reference TRBV7-9 and TRBJ2-7): DTGVSQNPRHKITKRGQNVTFRCDPISEHNRLYWYRQTLGQGPEFLTYFQNEAQLEKSRLLSDRFSAERPKGSFSTLEIQRTEQGDSAMYLCASSFNNRSEKSYEQYFGPGTRLTVT.

The V call is TRBV7-2, the J call TRBJ2-3, with TRBD2 as a possible D gene (5 bases). The germline gives CDR1 SGHTA, CDR2 FQGNSA. Trimming removed 7 bases at V and 0 bases at J, with 11 bases between. CDR3 length: 14 amino acids. CDR3 region: CASKLGLSTDTQYF. DNA for the CDR3: TGTGCCAGCAAACTCGGACTGAGCACAGATACGCAGTATTTT.

The V call is TRBV18, the J call TRBJ2-1, with TRBD2 identical over 8 bases. Trimming took 3 bases from V and 6 from J; bases not matched to a gene: 7. Germline CDR1 and CDR2: KGHSH and LQKENI. This CDR3 contains 15 residues. CDR3 sequence reads: CASSPSSGSLNEQFF. The DNA of the CDR3 is TGTGCCAGCTCACCTTCAAGCGGGAGTCTCAATGAGCAGTTCTTC.

Ten or more counts support this clonotype. This chain joins TRBV28 and TRBJ1-5, with D possibly TRBD1 on 5 matching bases. The CDR3 totals 18 residues. The V end lost 6 bases, the J end lost 0 bases, and 21 bases lay between the germline ends. Germline CDR1 is MDHEN and CDR2 is SYDVKM. The CDR3 region is CASSFAGEDRSSNQPQHF. DNA of the CDR3: TGTGCCAGCAGCTTCGCGGGGGAAGACAGATCTAGCAATCAGCCCCAGCATTTT.

This sequence joins TRBV4-1 and TRBJ2-1, with 7 bases matching TRBD1. The CDR3 contains 14 residues. Germline values: CDR1 MGHRA, CDR2 YSYEKL. Losses at the gene ends were 3 bases for V and 13 bases for J; bases not matched to a gene: 12. The CDR3 loop is CASSQTRTGWVQFF. The CDR3 DNA reads TGCGCCAGCAGCCAGACCCGGACAGGTTGGGTTCAGTTCTTC.